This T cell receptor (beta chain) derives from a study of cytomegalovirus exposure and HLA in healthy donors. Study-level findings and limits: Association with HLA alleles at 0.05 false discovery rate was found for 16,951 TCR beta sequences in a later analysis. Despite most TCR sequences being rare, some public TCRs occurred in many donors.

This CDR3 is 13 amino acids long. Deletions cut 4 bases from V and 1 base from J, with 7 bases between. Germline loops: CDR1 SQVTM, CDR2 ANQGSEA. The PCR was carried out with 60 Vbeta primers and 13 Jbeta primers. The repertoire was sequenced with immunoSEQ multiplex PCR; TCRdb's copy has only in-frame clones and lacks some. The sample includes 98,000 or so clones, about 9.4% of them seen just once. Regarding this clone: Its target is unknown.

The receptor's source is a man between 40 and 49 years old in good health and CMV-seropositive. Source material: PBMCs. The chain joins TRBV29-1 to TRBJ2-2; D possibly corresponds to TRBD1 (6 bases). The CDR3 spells CSVGQVNTGELFF. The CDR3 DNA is TGCAGCGTTGGACAGGTGAACACCGGGGAGCTGTTTTTT.